The next 6 T cell receptor beta chains were all read from a single sample in a study of T cells after yellow fever vaccination. TCRdb reprocessed the 5' RACE reads with MiXCR, giving one entry per CDR3 protein. The sample holds approximately 510,000 distinct CDR3 sequences, 20% to 25% seen once. The sample here was PBMCs, taken approximately 22 days after the first yellow fever vaccination. Receptors originate from a man between 18 and 29 years old who received the YFV17D yellow fever vaccine.

This clonotype showed up just once. The J gene is TRBJ1-5, the V gene TRBV19; D gene uncertain. Trimming pared 5 bases from V and 2 bases from J, leaving 16 bases between. The germline gives CDR1 LNHDA, CDR2 SQIVND (reference sequence). CDR3 length: 16 residues. The CDR3 bases are TGTGCCAGTAGTCCAGAAACTTGGGGAGGCAATCAGCCCCAGCATTTT. This sequence encodes CASSPETWGGNQPQHF.

This clonotype was detected only once. The V call is TRBV20-1, the J call TRBJ2-2; a possible D gene is TRBD1 (5 bases). In germline, CDR1 is DFQATT, CDR2 SNEGSKA (reference sequence). CDR3 length: 16 residues. Trimming left V 1 base short and J 2 bases short, with 14 bases between. CDR3 coding DNA: TGCAGTGCTAGAGGACACGAAGGGGCAAACACCGGGGAGCTGTTTTTT. Translating gives CSARGHEGANTGELFF.

This clonotype was observed many times. The gene calls are TRBV5-1 and TRBJ2-3; unclear D gene. Germline V gene sequence: CDR1 SGHRS, CDR2 YFSETQ. The CDR3 has 16 residues. V lost 4 bases and J 2 bases, leaving 17 bases between the germline ends. As DNA, the CDR3 is TGCGCCAGCAGCACAGACCCCCAGACCTACACAGATACGCAGTATTTT. It translates to CASSTDPQTYTDTQYF.

The J gene is TRBJ2-2, the V gene TRBV9; a weak D match, TRBD2 (5 bases). Germline loops: CDR1 SGDLS, CDR2 YYNGEE. The CDR3 sequence is 15 residues long. V was shortened by 6 bases and J by 0 bases, with 12 bases between the two germline ends. This CDR3 reads CASKRGYANTGELFF. The CDR3 nucleotides read TGTGCCAGCAAACGGGGTTACGCGAACACCGGGGAGCTGTTTTTT. The full variable domain, rest sourced from reference TRBV9 and TRBJ2-2, is DSGVTQTPKHLITATGQRVTLRCSPRSGDLSVYWYQQSLDQGLQFLIQYYNGEERAKGNILERFSAQQFPDLHSELNLSSLELGDSALYFCASKRGYANTGELFFGEGSRLTVL.

This clonotype turned up a few times. The chain couples TRBV4-1 to TRBJ1-6, with no clear D. The CDR3 extends over 18 amino acids. Germline V CDR1 and CDR2: MGHRA, YSYEKL. V was trimmed by 1 base and J by 4 bases, leaving 17 bases between them. The CDR3 DNA is TGCGCCAGCAGCCAAGTACGGCCGCTAAAAACATATAATTCACCCCTCCACTTT. Translation: CASSQVRPLKTYNSPLHF.

Only one count was recorded for this clonotype. The gene calls are TRBV5-1 and TRBJ2-5; D possibly corresponds to TRBD2 (7 bases). The V gene lost 2 bases and the J gene lost 3 bases, with 14 bases spanning the gap. The CDR3 spans 15 residues. Germline-derived CDR1 and CDR2 are SGHRS and YFSETQ. CDR3 nucleotides: TGCGCCAGCAGCTTACAGGGAGGGGAGGAAGAGACCCAGTACTTC. Its protein is CASSLQGGEEETQYF.